This T cell receptor (beta chain) was sequenced during a study of blood T cell repertoires in COVID-19. The V segment lost 3 bases and the J segment 1 base; nucleotides outside the gene matches: 14. Germline CDR1 and CDR2: SGHRS and YFSETQ. The CDR3 loop spans 18 amino acids. Sequenced by immunoSEQ multiplex PCR; TCRdb stores in-frame clones only, minus some. The profile shows approximately 230,000 clones, around 85% of them singletons. This TCR derives from a man older than 75 with acute or convalescent COVID-19. The V and J genes are TRBV5-1 and TRBJ2-3; 7 nucleotides match TRBD1. The specimen sequenced was peripheral blood. Written as DNA, the CDR3 is TGCGCCAGCAGCTCCAGGGGGACCAACTCCCTTGGCACAGATACGCAGTATTTT. It yields the protein CASSSRGTNSLGTDTQYF.